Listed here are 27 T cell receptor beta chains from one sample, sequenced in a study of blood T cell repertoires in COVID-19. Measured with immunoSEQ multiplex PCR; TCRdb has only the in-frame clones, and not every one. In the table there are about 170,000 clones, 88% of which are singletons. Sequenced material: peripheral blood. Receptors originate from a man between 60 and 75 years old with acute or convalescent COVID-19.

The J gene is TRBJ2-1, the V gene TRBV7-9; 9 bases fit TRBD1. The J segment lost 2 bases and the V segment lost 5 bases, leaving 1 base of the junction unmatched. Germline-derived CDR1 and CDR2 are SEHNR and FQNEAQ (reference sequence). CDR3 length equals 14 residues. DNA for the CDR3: TGTGCCAGCAGCCGACAGGGGGCCTACAATGAGCAGTTCTTC. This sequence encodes CASSRQGAYNEQFF.

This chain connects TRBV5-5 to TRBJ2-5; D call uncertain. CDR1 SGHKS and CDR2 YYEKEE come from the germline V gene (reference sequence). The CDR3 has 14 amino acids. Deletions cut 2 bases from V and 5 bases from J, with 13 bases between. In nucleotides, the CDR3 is TGTGCCAGCAGCTTAGCCGTCTACCGCGAGACCCAGTACTTC. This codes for CASSLAVYRETQYF.

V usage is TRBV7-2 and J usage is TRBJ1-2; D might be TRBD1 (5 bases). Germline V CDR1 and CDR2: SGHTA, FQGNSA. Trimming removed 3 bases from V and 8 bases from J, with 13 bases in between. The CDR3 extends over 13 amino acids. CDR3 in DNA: TGTGCCAGCAGCTTGACGGGGCGGGGAGGCTACACCTTC. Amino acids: CASSLTGRGGYTF. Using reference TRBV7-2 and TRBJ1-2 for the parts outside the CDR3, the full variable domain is GAGVSQSPSNKVTEKGKDVELRCDPISGHTALYWYRQSLGQGLEFLIYFQGNSAPDKSGLPSDRFSAERTGGSVSTLTIQRTQQEDSAVYLCASSLTGRGGYTFGSGTRLTVV.

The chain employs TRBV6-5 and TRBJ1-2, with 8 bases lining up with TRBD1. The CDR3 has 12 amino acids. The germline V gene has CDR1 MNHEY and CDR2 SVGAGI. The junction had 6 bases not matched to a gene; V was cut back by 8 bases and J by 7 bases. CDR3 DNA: TGTGCCAGCGGCCAGGGGGCGGCTGGCTACACCTTC. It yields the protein CASGQGAAGYTF.

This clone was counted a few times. CDR3 sequence reads: CASSDYRRENTEAFF. In nucleotides, the CDR3 is TGTGCCAGCAGCGATTACAGGAGGGAGAACACTGAAGCTTTCTTT. This chain links TRBV5-4 with TRBJ1-1; tentatively, D is TRBD1 (5 bases). Germline V gives CDR1 SGHNT, CDR2 YYREEE (reference sequence). Trimming removed 4 bases from V and 1 base from J, with 14 bases in between. The CDR3 sequence is 15 residues long.

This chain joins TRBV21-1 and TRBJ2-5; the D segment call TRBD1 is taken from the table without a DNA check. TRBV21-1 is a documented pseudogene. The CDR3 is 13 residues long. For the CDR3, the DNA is TGTGCCAGCAGCACCAGGGGGCCAGAGACCCAGTACTTC. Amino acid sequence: CASSTRGPETQYF.

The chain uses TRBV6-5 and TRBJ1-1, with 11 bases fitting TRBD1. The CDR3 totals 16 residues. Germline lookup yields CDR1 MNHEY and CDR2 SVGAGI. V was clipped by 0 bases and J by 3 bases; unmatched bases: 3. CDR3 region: CASSYSGTGGHTEAFF. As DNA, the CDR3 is TGTGCCAGCAGTTACTCCGGGACAGGGGGTCACACTGAAGCTTTCTTT.

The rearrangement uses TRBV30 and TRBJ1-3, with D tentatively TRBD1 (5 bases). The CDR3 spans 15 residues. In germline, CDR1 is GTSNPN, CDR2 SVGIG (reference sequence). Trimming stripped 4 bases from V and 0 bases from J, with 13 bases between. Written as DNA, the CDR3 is TGTGCCTGGACCTGGGGCTGGAGCTCTGGAAACACCATATATTTT. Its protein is CAWTWGWSSGNTIYF.

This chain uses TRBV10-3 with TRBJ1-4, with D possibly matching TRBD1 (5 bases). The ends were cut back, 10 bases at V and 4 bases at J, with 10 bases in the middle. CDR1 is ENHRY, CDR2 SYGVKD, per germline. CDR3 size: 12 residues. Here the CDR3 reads CATGGNNEKLFF. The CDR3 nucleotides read TGTGCCACTGGGGGGAATAATGAAAAACTGTTTTTT.

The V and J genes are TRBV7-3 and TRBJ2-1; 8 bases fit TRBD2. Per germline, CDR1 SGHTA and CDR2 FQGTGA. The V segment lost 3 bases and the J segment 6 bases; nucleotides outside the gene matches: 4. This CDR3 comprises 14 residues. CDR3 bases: TGTGCCAGCAGCTTGGGACTAGAATCCAATGAGCAGTTCTTC. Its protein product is CASSLGLESNEQFF.

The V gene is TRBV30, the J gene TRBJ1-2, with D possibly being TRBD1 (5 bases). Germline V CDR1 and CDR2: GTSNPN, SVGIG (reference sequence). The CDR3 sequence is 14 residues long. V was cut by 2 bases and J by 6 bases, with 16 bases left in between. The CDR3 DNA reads TGTGCCTGGAGTCCTCGCGTGGGGCCGGATGGCTACACCTTC. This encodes CAWSPRVGPDGYTF.

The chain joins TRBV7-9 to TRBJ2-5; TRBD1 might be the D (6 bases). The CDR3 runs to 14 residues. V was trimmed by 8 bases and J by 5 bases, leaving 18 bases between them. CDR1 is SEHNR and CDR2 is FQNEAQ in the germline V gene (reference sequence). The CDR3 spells CASGTGTSIETQYF. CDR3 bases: TGTGCCAGCGGCACAGGGACCAGTATCGAGACCCAGTACTTC.

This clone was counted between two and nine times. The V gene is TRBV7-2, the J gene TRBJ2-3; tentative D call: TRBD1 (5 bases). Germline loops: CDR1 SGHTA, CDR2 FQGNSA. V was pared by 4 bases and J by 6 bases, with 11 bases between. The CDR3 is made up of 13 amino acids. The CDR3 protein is CASSSWTSDTQYF. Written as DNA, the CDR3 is TGTGCCAGCAGCTCATGGACAAGCGATACGCAGTATTTT.

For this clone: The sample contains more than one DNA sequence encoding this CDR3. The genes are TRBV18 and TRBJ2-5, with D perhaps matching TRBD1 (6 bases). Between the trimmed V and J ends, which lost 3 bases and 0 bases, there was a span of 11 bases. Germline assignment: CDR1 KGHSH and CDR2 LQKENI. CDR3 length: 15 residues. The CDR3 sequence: CASSPNRVNQETQYF. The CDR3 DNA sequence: TGTGCCAGCTCACCGAACAGGGTAAACCAAGAGACCCAGTACTTC.

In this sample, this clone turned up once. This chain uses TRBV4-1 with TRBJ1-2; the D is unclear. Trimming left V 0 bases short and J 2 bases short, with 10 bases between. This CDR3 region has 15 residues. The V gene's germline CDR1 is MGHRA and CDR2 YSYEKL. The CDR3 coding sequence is TGCGCCAGCAGCCAAGATAGGAGGGAGAACTATGGCTACACCTTC. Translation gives CASSQDRRENYGYTF.

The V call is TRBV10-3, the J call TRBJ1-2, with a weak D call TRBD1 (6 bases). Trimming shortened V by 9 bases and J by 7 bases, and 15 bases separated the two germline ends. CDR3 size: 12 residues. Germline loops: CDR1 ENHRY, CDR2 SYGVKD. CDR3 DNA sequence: TGTGCCATATCCCCAGGGGAGGGTGGCTACACCTTC. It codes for CAISPGEGGYTF.

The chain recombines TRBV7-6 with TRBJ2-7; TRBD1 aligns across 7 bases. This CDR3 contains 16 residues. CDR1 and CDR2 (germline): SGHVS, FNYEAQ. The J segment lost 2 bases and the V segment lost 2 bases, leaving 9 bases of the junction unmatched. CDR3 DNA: TGTGCCAGCAGCTTACCTAGGGCAGGGGGTCCCTACGAGCAGTACTTC. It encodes CASSLPRAGGPYEQYF.

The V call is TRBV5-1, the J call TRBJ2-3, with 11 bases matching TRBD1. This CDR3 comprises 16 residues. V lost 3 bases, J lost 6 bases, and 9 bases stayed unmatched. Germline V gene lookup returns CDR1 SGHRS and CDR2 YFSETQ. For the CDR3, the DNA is TGCGCCAGCAGCTGGGCCGGGACAGGGGGGTTTGATACGCAGTATTTT. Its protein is CASSWAGTGGFDTQYF.

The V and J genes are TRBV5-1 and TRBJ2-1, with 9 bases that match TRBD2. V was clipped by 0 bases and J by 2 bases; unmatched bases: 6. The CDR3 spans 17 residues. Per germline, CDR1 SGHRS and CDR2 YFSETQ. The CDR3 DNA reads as TGCGCCAGCAGCTTGGAAGCTAGCGGGACCGCCTACAATGAGCAGTTCTTC. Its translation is CASSLEASGTAYNEQFF.

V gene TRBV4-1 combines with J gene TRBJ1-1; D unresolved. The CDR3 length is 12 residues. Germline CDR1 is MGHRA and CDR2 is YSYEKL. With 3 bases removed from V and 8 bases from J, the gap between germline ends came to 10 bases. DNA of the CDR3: TGCGCCAGCAGCCAGATAGCGGGGGAAGCTTTCTTT. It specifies CASSQIAGEAFF.

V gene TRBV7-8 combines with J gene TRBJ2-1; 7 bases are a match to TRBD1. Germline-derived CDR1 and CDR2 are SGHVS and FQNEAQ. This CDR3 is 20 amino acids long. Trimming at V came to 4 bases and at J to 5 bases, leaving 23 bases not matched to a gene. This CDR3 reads CASSSERLRMTGKTDNEQFF. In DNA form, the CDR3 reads TGTGCCAGCAGCTCGGAACGACTACGAATGACAGGGAAAACCGACAATGAGCAGTTCTTC.

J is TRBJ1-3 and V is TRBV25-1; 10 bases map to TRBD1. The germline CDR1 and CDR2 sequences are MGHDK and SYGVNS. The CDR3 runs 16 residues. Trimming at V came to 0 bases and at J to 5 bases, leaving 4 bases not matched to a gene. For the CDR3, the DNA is TGTGCCAGCAGTGAATATCAGACAGGGGGCAGAAACACCATATATTTT. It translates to CASSEYQTGGRNTIYF.

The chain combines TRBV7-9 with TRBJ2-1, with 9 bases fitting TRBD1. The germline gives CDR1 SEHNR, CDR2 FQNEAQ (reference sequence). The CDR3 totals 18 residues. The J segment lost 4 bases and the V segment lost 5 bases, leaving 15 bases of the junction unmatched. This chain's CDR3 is CASSPVGVGQGLYNEQFF. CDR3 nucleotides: TGTGCCAGCAGCCCGGTGGGTGTGGGACAGGGTCTTTACAATGAGCAGTTCTTC. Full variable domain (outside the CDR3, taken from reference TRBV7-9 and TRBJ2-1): DTGVSQNPRHKITKRGQNVTFRCDPISEHNRLYWYRQTLGQGPEFLTYFQNEAQLEKSRLLSDRFSAERPKGSFSTLEIQRTEQGDSAMYLCASSPVGVGQGLYNEQFFGPGTRLTVL.

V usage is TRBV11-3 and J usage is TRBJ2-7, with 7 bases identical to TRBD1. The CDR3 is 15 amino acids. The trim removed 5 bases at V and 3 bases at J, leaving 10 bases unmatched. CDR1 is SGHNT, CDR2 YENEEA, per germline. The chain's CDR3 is CASSEDRPPYYEQYF. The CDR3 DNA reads TGTGCCAGCAGCGAGGACAGGCCCCCTTACTACGAGCAGTACTTC.

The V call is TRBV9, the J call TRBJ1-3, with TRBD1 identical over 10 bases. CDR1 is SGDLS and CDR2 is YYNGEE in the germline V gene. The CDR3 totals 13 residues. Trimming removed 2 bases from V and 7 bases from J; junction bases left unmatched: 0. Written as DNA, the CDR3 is TGTGCCAGCAGCGTGGGACAGGGGAACACCATATATTTT. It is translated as CASSVGQGNTIYF.

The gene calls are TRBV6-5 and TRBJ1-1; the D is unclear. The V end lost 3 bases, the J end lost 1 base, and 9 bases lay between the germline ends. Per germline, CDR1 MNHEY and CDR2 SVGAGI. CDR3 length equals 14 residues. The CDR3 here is CASSYRGGNTEAFF. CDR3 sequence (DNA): TGTGCCAGCAGTTATAGAGGTGGGAACACTGAAGCTTTCTTT.

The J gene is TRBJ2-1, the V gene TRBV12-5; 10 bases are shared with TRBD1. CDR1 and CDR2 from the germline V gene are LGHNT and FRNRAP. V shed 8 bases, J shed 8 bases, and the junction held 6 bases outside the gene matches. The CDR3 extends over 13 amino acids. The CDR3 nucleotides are TGTGCTAGTCACCGGGACAGGGGCTATGAGCAGTTCTTC. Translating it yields CASHRDRGYEQFF.